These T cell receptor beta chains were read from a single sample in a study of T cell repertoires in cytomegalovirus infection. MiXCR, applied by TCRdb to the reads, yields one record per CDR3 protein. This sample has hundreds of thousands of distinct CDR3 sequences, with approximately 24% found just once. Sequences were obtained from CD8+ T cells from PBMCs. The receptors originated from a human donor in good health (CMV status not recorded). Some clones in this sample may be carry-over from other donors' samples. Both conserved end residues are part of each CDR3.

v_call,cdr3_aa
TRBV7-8,CASSLPGPTNEKLFF
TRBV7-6,CASSLGGSTNYSYTF
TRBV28,CASSLRDFNSPLHF
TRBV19,CASSISGNQPQHF
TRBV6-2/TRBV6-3,CASSEGGTDTQYF
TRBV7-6,CASTQGHGNTIYF
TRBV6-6,CASSSGGANEQYF
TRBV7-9,CASSLWEVAGNTIYF
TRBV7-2,CASSPRTSGGGTDTQYF
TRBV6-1,CASSYVPGQGDQETQYF
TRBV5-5,CASSAPGTRQETQYF
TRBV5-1,CASMLGVEAFF
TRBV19,CASSMGLLLKNTEAIF
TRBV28,CASSPSGTGVLETQYF
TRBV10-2,CASSEWEGGYNSPLHF
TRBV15,CATSRVGGSNQPQHF
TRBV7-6,CASSIRATGELFF
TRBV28,CASSLDGGKRQPQHF
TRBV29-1,CSAPEQGLDGYTF
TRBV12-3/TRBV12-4,CASSHPGTHGGAFF
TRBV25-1,CASREADGAGIYNEQFF
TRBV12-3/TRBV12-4,CASSLDGTKGHF
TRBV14,CASSQGSTYTGELFF
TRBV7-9,CASSSEGGRLNEKLFF
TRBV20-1,CSASLFLAGGLSFIDTQYF
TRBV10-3,CAIRTSAYNEQFF
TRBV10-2,CASSAIEELSTEQYF
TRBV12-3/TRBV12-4,CASSPTVGIAKNIQYF
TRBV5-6,CASSLDLGELFF
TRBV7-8,CASSLVTSGTGTYGYTF
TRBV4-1,CASSQGLGGRELFF
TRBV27,CANSPASGGTDTQYF
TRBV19,CASKAPGDTEAFF
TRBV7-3,CASSSDLGGGANTIYF
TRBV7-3,CASSFTAGDQDGYTF
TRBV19,CASGVVGGFQETQYF
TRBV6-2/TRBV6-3,CASSYSREPQHF
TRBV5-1,CASSWGEDTGELFF
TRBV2,CASRGDRGMDEQYF
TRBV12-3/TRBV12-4,CASSLALRGMNTEAFF
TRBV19,CASSIQGRSEAFF
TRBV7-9,CASNNLGDTEAFF
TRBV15,CATSRDRNRGNTIYF
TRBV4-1,CASSQDRGLNTEAFF
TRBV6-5,CASSGNGAEAFF
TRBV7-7,CASSHTTGGWNTEAFF
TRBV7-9,CASSSAGQPQHF
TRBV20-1,CSGGDGGGYTEAFF
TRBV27,CASSASLSGVEQFF